These 9 T cell receptor beta chains share one sample of origin, sequenced in a study of Ad26.COV2.S vaccination and SARS-CoV-2 variants. Measured with immunoSEQ multiplex PCR; TCRdb has only the in-frame clones, and not every one. The sample holds about 400,000 clones, roughly four fifths seen once. The sample's treatment: some 20 received Ad26.COV2.S at low or high dose, single or two shots; 5 received placebo; per-sample allocation not given. Day 63 following the first vaccine or placebo injection was when the samples were taken. The starting material was peripheral blood, obtained in a trial of Ad26.COV2.S vaccine versus placebo. The receptor set was obtained from a person between 18 and 65 years old who received the Ad26.COV2.S COVID-19 vaccine or a placebo.

The V call is TRBV5-1, the J call TRBJ2-7, with D perhaps being TRBD1 or TRBD2 (5 bases each). Germline V gene data show CDR1 as SGHRS and CDR2 as YFSETQ. V was trimmed by 0 bases and J by 2 bases, leaving 15 bases between them. This CDR3 has 16 amino acids. In DNA form, the CDR3 reads TGCGCCAGCAGCTTGGTCTCGGGGCCTGTTCCCTACGAGCAGTACTTC. Encoded protein: CASSLVSGPVPYEQYF.

This chain links TRBV18 with TRBJ1-1, with 7 bases lining up with TRBD1. This CDR3 is built from 14 residues. The germline gives CDR1 KGHSH, CDR2 LQKENI. Unmatched junction bases numbered 5, after V lost 2 bases and J lost 5 bases. CDR3 amino acids: CASSPIPGGTEAFF. The DNA for the CDR3 is TGTGCCAGCTCACCAATCCCAGGGGGTACTGAAGCTTTCTTT.

This clone was counted once. This sequence joins TRBV6-2 or TRBV6-3 and TRBJ1-2; D is ambiguous. Per the germline V gene, CDR1 is MNHEY and CDR2 is SVGEGT. The length of the CDR3 is 16 residues. The V end lost 0 bases, the J end lost 6 bases, and 17 bases lay between the germline ends. Here the CDR3 reads CASSYSSGQLTHGYTF. The CDR3 DNA is TGTGCCAGCAGTTACTCGAGTGGCCAGTTAACCCATGGCTACACCTTC.

This clone was detected only a few times. The V and J genes are TRBV7-3 and TRBJ2-2; TRBD2 matches at 10 bases. The CDR3 is made up of 17 amino acids. V dropped 2 bases and J dropped 9; count of bases not matched to a gene: 12. The germline CDR1 and CDR2 sequences are SGHTA and FQGTGA. CDR3 sequence reads: CASSLSLRASGGRELFF. The CDR3 DNA is TGTGCCAGCAGCTTATCCCTTAGGGCTAGCGGGGGAAGGGAGCTGTTTTTT.

J is TRBJ1-6 and V is TRBV27; D gene ambiguous. This CDR3 has 13 amino acids. CDR1 is MNHEY and CDR2 is SMNVEV in the germline V gene (reference sequence). Trimming left V 8 bases short and J 11 bases short, with 16 bases between. The CDR3 region is CASGINFSPPLHF. DNA for the CDR3: TGTGCCAGCGGAATTAATTTTAGCCCACCCCTCCACTTT.

The genes are TRBV4-1 and TRBJ1-3, with TRBD1 as a possible D gene (6 bases). There are 19 residues in the CDR3. CDR1 and CDR2 from the germline V gene are MGHRA and YSYEKL. Trimming removed 0 bases at V and 0 bases at J, with 18 bases between. The CDR3 protein is CASSQELIRTGSSGNTIYF. CDR3 DNA sequence: TGCGCCAGCAGCCAAGAACTTATTCGTACAGGGAGCTCTGGAAACACCATATATTTT.

The rearrangement links TRBV15 to TRBJ2-5; no firm D call. This CDR3 has 16 amino acids. Germline V gene lookup returns CDR1 LNHNV and CDR2 YYDKDF (reference sequence). Trimming shortened V by 1 base and J by 2 bases, and 14 bases separated the two germline ends. CDR3 DNA sequence: TGTGCCACCAGCAGAGCGGCTCGGAGCAGTCAAGAGACCCAGTACTTC. Encoded protein: CATSRAARSSQETQYF.

The chain combines TRBV4-1 with TRBJ2-1; D tentatively reads TRBD1 or TRBD2 (5 bases each). This CDR3 contains 15 residues. V shed 4 bases and J shed 6 bases, with 16 bases lying between them. The V gene's germline CDR1 is MGHRA and CDR2 YSYEKL. The CDR3 DNA follows: TGCGCCAGCAGCCCCGGGACCGTACCGGGCAATGAGCAGTTCTTC. As protein: CASSPGTVPGNEQFF.

J is TRBJ2-7 and V is TRBV3-1 (or the pseudogene TRBV3-2), with 12 bases identical to TRBD2. V lost 1 base and J lost 2; bases outside the gene matches: 15. CDR3 size: 20 residues. Germline CDR1 is LGHDT and CDR2 is YNNKEL (reference sequence). The CDR3 DNA reads TGTGCCAGCAGCCAAGGCGTCAACCTAGGACTAGCGGGACTGACCTACGAGCAGTACTTC. Amino acids: CASSQGVNLGLAGLTYEQYF.